One sample yielded the 13 T cell receptor beta chains listed below, sequenced in a study of cytomegalovirus exposure and HLA in healthy donors (dated by TCRdb to 2016 to 2017). Library generation was performed with the immunoSEQ multiplex PCR assay. TCRdb holds this immuneACCESS table with in-frame rearrangements only. Some clones are missing; in checked studies, unresolved V genes explain under half, and the rest has no known cause. In this sample the table shows more than 200,000 clones, about 90% of which occur a single time. The ten biggest clones cover around 12% of the sample. The material sequenced was PBMCs. The source of these receptors is a man younger than 30 in good health and CMV-seropositive.

The chain combines TRBV10-3 with TRBJ1-5; D ambiguous. This CDR3 spans 13 amino acids. CDR1 is ENHRY and CDR2 is SYGVKD in the germline V gene. Trimming removed 2 bases from V and 4 bases from J, with 6 bases in between. The CDR3 nucleotides are TGTGCCATCAGTGAGAATCCAAATCAGCCCCAGCATTTT. This gives the protein CAISENPNQPQHF.

Written as DNA, the CDR3 is TGTGCCAGCACTCCTTACAGGGGATCCCACGAGCAGTACTTC. This gives the protein CASTPYRGSHEQYF. The chain joins TRBV6-6 to TRBJ2-7, with 7 nucleotides matching TRBD1. With 7 bases clipped from V and 5 bases from J, the junction kept 11 bases outside the gene matches. The CDR3 has 14 amino acids. Germline V gene sequence: CDR1 MNHNY, CDR2 SVGAGI (reference sequence).

This clone counts as medium-sized. The gene calls are TRBV4-2 and TRBJ1-4; 10 bases match TRBD1. Germline V gene sequence: CDR1 LGHNA, CDR2 YNFKEQ. The CDR3 has 14 residues. The trim removed 1 base at V and 8 bases at J, leaving 1 base unmatched. In DNA form, the CDR3 reads TGTGCCAGCAGCCAAGGGACAGGGGGAGAAAAACTGTTTTTT. It encodes CASSQGTGGEKLFF.

J is TRBJ2-2 and V is TRBV2; weak D call: TRBD2 (5 bases). Germline CDR1 and CDR2: SNHLY and FYNNEI. With 3 bases removed from V and 6 bases from J, the gap between germline ends came to 5 bases. The CDR3 is 12 residues long. CDR3 residues: CASSERAGELFF. The DNA of the CDR3 is TGTGCCAGCAGTGAGAGGGCCGGGGAGCTGTTTTTT.

The V and J genes are TRBV27 and TRBJ1-1, with D tentatively TRBD1 (6 bases). Germline V gives CDR1 MNHEY, CDR2 SMNVEV (reference sequence). The CDR3 length is 13 residues. Trimming stripped 8 bases from V and 2 bases from J, with 12 bases between. The CDR3 bases are TGTGCCAGCGGTTGGACAGCAAACACTGAAGCTTTCTTT. Protein product: CASGWTANTEAFF.

This chain links TRBV27 with TRBJ2-7; D may be TRBD2 (5 bases). The CDR3 has 12 residues. Germline lookup yields CDR1 MNHEY and CDR2 SMNVEV (reference sequence). The V gene lost 3 bases and the J gene lost 6 bases, with 9 bases spanning the gap. CDR3 loop: CASSFSGSEQYF. In nucleotides, the CDR3 is TGTGCCAGCAGTTTTTCGGGGAGCGAGCAGTACTTC.

The V call is TRBV5-1, the J call TRBJ2-3, with 9 nucleotides matching TRBD2. Trimming cost V 0 bases and J 2 bases; bases outside gene matches: 10. Germline-derived CDR1 and CDR2 are SGHRS and YFSETQ. This CDR3 is built from 18 residues. The CDR3 spells CASSLGGTAGGVTDTQYF. Here the CDR3 DNA reads TGCGCCAGCAGCTTGGGAGGCACAGCGGGAGGAGTCACAGATACGCAGTATTTT.

This clone turned up a few times. The genes are TRBV30 and TRBJ1-1; tentative D call: TRBD1 (6 bases). The length of the CDR3 is 14 residues. The V end was cut by 8 bases, the J end by 1 base, with 17 bases between. The germline CDR1 and CDR2 sequences are GTSNPN and SVGIG (reference sequence). CDR3: CAQSRGMGNTEAFF. CDR3 coding DNA: TGTGCCCAATCTAGGGGGATGGGGAACACTGAAGCTTTCTTT.

This clone was seen once. The rearrangement uses TRBV18 and TRBJ1-5; D uncertain. From germline, CDR1 is KGHSH and CDR2 LQKENI. V was shortened by 3 bases and J by 2 bases, with 8 bases between the two germline ends. CDR3 length: 14 amino acids. CDR3 bases: TGTGCCAGCTCACCCACAACGGGCAATCAGCCCCAGCATTTT. Translating it yields CASSPTTGNQPQHF. The full variable domain, its missing parts supplied by reference TRBV18 and TRBJ1-5, is NAGVMQNPRHLVRRRGQEARLRCSPMKGHSHVYWYRQLPEEGLKFMVYLQKENIIDESGMPKERFSAEFPKEGPSILRIQQVVRGDSAAYFCASSPTTGNQPQHFGDGTRLSIL.

Note on this clone: Other DNA sequences from this sample encode an identical CDR3 as well. The rearrangement uses TRBV2 and TRBJ1-1; D gene uncertain. The CDR3 contains 11 residues. The germline V gene encodes CDR1 SNHLY and CDR2 FYNNEI. The ends were cut back, 8 bases at V and 1 base at J, with 5 bases in the middle. The chain's CDR3 is CASSTNTEAFF. In DNA form, the CDR3 reads TGTGCCAGCTCTACGAACACTGAAGCTTTCTTT.

This chain uses TRBV30 with TRBJ1-4; D is unresolved. This CDR3 spans 13 amino acids. V was clipped by 2 bases and J by 4 bases, with 8 bases between them. In germline, CDR1 is GTSNPN, CDR2 SVGIG (reference sequence). The CDR3 is CAWSLTFNEKLFF. In DNA, the CDR3 is TGTGCCTGGAGTCTAACCTTTAATGAAAAACTGTTTTTT.

V is TRBV29-1 and J is TRBJ2-3; 9 positions agree with TRBD1. From germline, CDR1 is SQVTM and CDR2 ANQGSEA. This CDR3 is 15 amino acids long. V lost 3 bases, J lost 0 bases, and 4 bases stayed unmatched. The CDR3 nucleotides read TGCAGCGTTGATGGGGGACAGGGAAGCACAGATACGCAGTATTTT. Its protein is CSVDGGQGSTDTQYF.

V usage is TRBV6-4 and J usage is TRBJ2-5; D is perhaps TRBD1 (7 bases). V dropped 4 bases and J dropped 7 bases, with 16 bases sitting between them. Germline CDR1 is MRHNA and CDR2 is SNTAGT. This CDR3 contains 14 residues. The CDR3 region has the DNA TGTGCCAGCAGTGTCGACAGGGAGGACGGGACCCAGTACTTC. Translating it yields CASSVDREDGTQYF.